The 23 T cell receptor beta chains reported below all come from one sample, sequenced in a study of shared clonotypes between healthy human individuals. The protocol was immunoSEQ multiplex PCR, while the TCRdb copy is restricted to in-frame clones and leaves out a portion. The sample includes hundreds of thousands of clones, 95% to 96% of them seen just once. CD8 cells regarded as naive lacked CD45RO, were positively chosen for CCR7, and omitted terminally differentiated effector memory CD45RA+ cells. The sequenced material came from naive CD8+ T cells sorted from blood. These receptors were taken from a woman aged 25 to 39 in good health.

The V call is TRBV9, the J call TRBJ2-7; D is unresolved. CDR3 size: 15 residues. From germline, CDR1 is SGDLS and CDR2 YYNGEE. Trimming took 0 bases from V and 2 from J, leaving 12 bases between them. CDR3 nucleotide sequence: TGTGCCAGCAGCGTAGAGGAAGGGCAGACCTACGAGCAGTACTTC. Translating it yields CASSVEEGQTYEQYF.

The V call is TRBV27, the J call TRBJ1-1; TRBD1 might be the D (5 bases). The CDR3 consists of 12 residues. V dropped 8 bases and J dropped 3 bases, with 10 bases sitting between them. Germline V gene lookup returns CDR1 MNHEY and CDR2 SMNVEV (reference sequence). This CDR3 reads CASFRGDTEAFF. DNA of the CDR3: TGTGCCAGCTTCCGGGGGGACACTGAAGCTTTCTTT.

This chain connects TRBV6-4 to TRBJ2-1; 9 bases line up with TRBD1. J was trimmed by 9 bases and V by 7 bases; bases with no gene match: 7. Looked up from germline, CDR1 is MRHNA and CDR2 is SNTAGT. The CDR3 runs 13 residues. The CDR3 sequence: CASTPDRGGEQFF. Here the CDR3 DNA reads TGTGCCAGCACTCCGGACAGGGGAGGTGAGCAGTTCTTC.

A note on this clone: This same CDR3 is encoded by further DNA sequences in the sample. The chain is built from TRBV6-5 and TRBJ1-2; D may be TRBD1 (5 bases). V lost 0 bases and J 5 bases, leaving 10 bases between the germline ends. The CDR3 length is 14 residues. Germline V gene lookup returns CDR1 MNHEY and CDR2 SVGAGI. CDR3 amino acids: CASSYSEGYYGYTF. The CDR3 nucleotides are TGTGCCAGCAGTTACTCGGAGGGGTATTATGGCTACACCTTC.

This chain joins TRBV4-1 and TRBJ1-4; D not resolved. CDR1 and CDR2 (germline): MGHRA, YSYEKL. V lost 3 bases and J lost 8, with 16 bases in between. The CDR3 length is 15 residues. CDR3 sequence reads: CASSHRYSVGEKLFF. Written as DNA, the CDR3 is TGCGCCAGCAGCCATAGATACTCAGTTGGAGAAAAACTGTTTTTT.

The chain couples TRBV4-1 to TRBJ1-4, with a possible D match to TRBD1 (5 bases). The CDR3 loop spans 13 amino acids. CDR1 and CDR2 from the germline V gene are MGHRA and YSYEKL. Trimming took off 3 bases at V and 8 bases at J, with 10 bases between the two ends. CDR3 sequence (DNA): TGCGCCAGCAGCCAGGGGCGAGGAGAAAAACTGTTTTTT. The encoded protein is CASSQGRGEKLFF.

V usage is TRBV6-7 and J usage is TRBJ2-7; D is perhaps TRBD1 (6 bases). TRBV6-7 is noted as an ORF with a role that remains uncertain. This CDR3 is built from 12 residues. V lost 6 bases and J lost 3, with 9 bases in between. The CDR3 sequence: CASRTGGYEQYF. The CDR3 DNA sequence: TGTGCCAGCAGGACAGGTGGCTACGAGCAGTACTTC.

The gene calls are TRBV9 and TRBJ2-3, with 8 positions matching TRBD2. Germline loops: CDR1 SGDLS, CDR2 YYNGEE. CDR3 size: 16 residues. Trimming at V came to 3 bases and at J to 6 bases, leaving 12 bases not matched to a gene. The CDR3 protein is CASSEKIRGGEDTQYF. The CDR3 DNA is TGTGCCAGCAGCGAGAAGATCCGGGGGGGAGAGGATACGCAGTATTTT.

The chain employs TRBV10-3 and TRBJ2-5, with 9 bases matching TRBD1. The CDR3 totals 15 residues. From germline, CDR1 is ENHRY and CDR2 SYGVKD. The junction had 9 bases not matched to a gene; V was cut back by 5 bases and J by 5 bases. DNA of the CDR3: TGTGCCATCAGTCCTACTACAGGGACAGGGGAGACCCAGTACTTC. As protein: CAISPTTGTGETQYF.

This rearrangement joins TRBV2 to TRBJ1-1, with TRBD1 identical over 8 bases. The V gene's germline CDR1 is SNHLY and CDR2 FYNNEI. The CDR3 consists of 13 residues. With 9 bases clipped from V and 5 bases from J, the junction kept 8 bases outside the gene matches. CDR3 in DNA: TGTGCCAGGAGGCGAGACAGGGGTACTGAAGCTTTCTTT. Translating it yields CARRRDRGTEAFF.

J is TRBJ1-5 and V is TRBV18; D is unresolved. V lost 0 bases, J lost 9 bases, and 30 bases lay in between. Germline CDR1 reads KGHSH; CDR2 reads LQKENI. The CDR3 totals 20 residues. The CDR3 sequence: CASSPPVNSNQPLDRGPQHF. The CDR3 nucleotides read TGTGCCAGCTCACCACCTGTCAATAGCAATCAGCCCCTCGACCGGGGGCCCCAGCATTTT.

This chain links TRBV7-6 with TRBJ2-5, with TRBD1 identical over 10 bases. V shed 8 bases and J 2 bases; nucleotides not matched to a gene: 14. The CDR3 has 17 residues. The V gene's germline CDR1 is SGHVS and CDR2 FNYEAQ. The DNA of the CDR3 is TGTGCCAGCGGCGACAGGGGGCAATCCTCCTTACAAGAGACCCAGTACTTC. It yields the protein CASGDRGQSSLQETQYF.

The V gene is TRBV19, the J gene TRBJ2-1; TRBD2 matches at 10 bases. V lost 9 bases and J lost 9; bases outside the gene matches: 8. Per the germline V gene, CDR1 is LNHDA and CDR2 is SQIVND (reference sequence). There are 13 residues in the CDR3. The CDR3 region has the DNA TGTGCCAGCCGTCTAGCGGGAGTAGGTGAGCAGTTCTTC. This translates into CASRLAGVGEQFF. The full variable domain, in which reference TRBV19 and TRBJ2-1 provide the parts outside the CDR3, is DGGITQSPKYLFRKEGQNVTLSCEQNLNHDAMYWYRQDPGQGLRLIYYSQIVNDFQKGDIAEGYSVSREKKESFPLTVTSAQKNPTAFYLCASRLAGVGEQFFGPGTRLTVL.

The J gene is TRBJ2-2, the V gene TRBV4-1; weak D call: TRBD1 (5 bases). Trimming shortened V by 1 base and J by 5 bases, and 11 bases separated the two germline ends. This CDR3 comprises 15 residues. Germline V gene lookup returns CDR1 MGHRA and CDR2 YSYEKL. CDR3 DNA sequence: TGCGCCAGCAGCCAAGGTCCAGGGTGGACCGGGGAGCTGTTTTTT. Protein sequence: CASSQGPGWTGELFF.

This chain connects TRBV7-6 to TRBJ2-7, with D maybe TRBD2 (7 bases). The CDR3 is 14 residues long. The germline V gene has CDR1 SGHVS and CDR2 FNYEAQ. Trimming removed 6 bases at V and 6 bases at J, with 18 bases between. The CDR3 coding sequence is TGTGCCAGCAGTCTAGCCGGGGGGCTCTCCGAGCAGTACTTC. Protein: CASSLAGGLSEQYF.

This clone was detected once. The rearrangement links TRBV11-2 to TRBJ1-1; the D gene is possibly TRBD1 (6 bases). This CDR3 is built from 15 residues. The germline V gene encodes CDR1 SGHAT and CDR2 FQNNGV. The germline V and J ends were trimmed by 4 bases and 1 base, with 13 bases remaining between them. This CDR3 is CASSYSTGPNTEAFF. The DNA of the CDR3 is TGTGCCAGCAGCTATTCGACAGGCCCGAACACTGAAGCTTTCTTT.

The chain employs TRBV29-1 and TRBJ2-1; 11 nucleotides match TRBD2. The CDR3 is 15 amino acids. Looked up from germline, CDR1 is SQVTM and CDR2 is ANQGSEA. Trimming removed 7 bases from V and 3 bases from J; junction bases left unmatched: 8. Here the CDR3 DNA reads TGCAGCGCCGAAAGTAGCGGGAGGGTCTACAATGAGCAGTTCTTC. As protein: CSAESSGRVYNEQFF.

The chain combines TRBV19 with TRBJ1-1; D unclear. The germline V gene encodes CDR1 LNHDA and CDR2 SQIVND (reference sequence). Trimming cost V 0 bases and J 9 bases, with 14 bases left between them. The CDR3 runs to 14 residues. The DNA of the CDR3 is TGTGCCAGTAGTATAGACGAGGGCGGCAGCCAAGCTTTCTTT. This encodes CASSIDEGGSQAFF.

This rearrangement joins TRBV27 to TRBJ2-7; 10 nucleotides match TRBD2. In germline, CDR1 is MNHEY, CDR2 SMNVEV (reference sequence). V dropped 6 bases and J dropped 0; count of bases not matched to a gene: 8. CDR3 length: 16 amino acids. The DNA of the CDR3 is TGTGCCAGCAGGAGGACTAGCGGCTGGGGCTCCTACGAGCAGTACTTC. It specifies CASRRTSGWGSYEQYF.

The chain joins TRBV27 to TRBJ2-1, with a weak D call TRBD1 (6 bases). The CDR3 sequence is 13 residues long. The germline V gene encodes CDR1 MNHEY and CDR2 SMNVEV (reference sequence). V was cut by 6 bases and J by 0 bases, with 6 bases left in between. The CDR3 coding sequence is TGTGCCAGCAGGGGGGCCTCCTACAATGAGCAGTTCTTC. Translating it yields CASRGASYNEQFF.

The chain joins TRBV7-9 to TRBJ2-7, with a tentative D call TRBD1 (6 bases). V was cut by 4 bases and J by 4 bases, with 8 bases left in between. Germline CDR1 is SEHNR and CDR2 is FQNEAQ (reference sequence). The CDR3 length is 12 residues. Written as DNA, the CDR3 is TGTGCCAGCAGCTCAGGGGTATACGAGCAGTACTTC. It codes for CASSSGVYEQYF.

The gene calls are TRBV7-9 and TRBJ2-5; unclear D gene. The end of the DNA fits TRBJ2-7 better, so the J call may be wrong. CDR3 length equals 14 residues. Germline V gives CDR1 SEHNR, CDR2 FQNEAQ (reference sequence). CDR3 bases: TGTGCCAGCAGCTTTGCCGGCAGGACCTACGAGCAGTACTTC. Protein sequence: CASSFAGRTYEQYF.

CDR3 amino acids: CASSLLNYNEQFF. As DNA, the CDR3 is TGTGCCAGCAGTTTACTTAACTACAATGAGCAGTTCTTC. V usage is TRBV27 and J usage is TRBJ2-1, with no clear D. The V end lost 2 bases, the J end lost 3 bases, and 5 bases lay between the germline ends. Germline CDR1 reads MNHEY; CDR2 reads SMNVEV (reference sequence). CDR3 size: 13 residues.